Here is one T cell receptor beta chain with its context. The antigen is undetermined. The record originates from a study of PD-1 blockade in classical Hodgkin lymphoma. About the study: Patients had nivolumab dosed at 3 mg/kg, delivered intravenously every 2 weeks.

Exposure to brentuximab vedotin varied, and each patient had relapsed following autologous stem cell transplantation. The study's findings and limits: Unlike CD8+ TCR diversity, which did not rise significantly by C4D1, CD4+ TCR diversity did. Newly diagnosed patients had baseline TCR diversity that was reportedly lower than that of healthy donors. Patients newly diagnosed and complete responders had comparable baseline diversity.

Sequenced by immunoSEQ multiplex PCR; TCRdb stores in-frame clones only, minus some. The repertoire holds about 14,000 clones, around 83% seen once, with about 23% in the top ten. The TCR was taken from a human donor with classical Hodgkin lymphoma. The sequenced sample was peripheral blood mononuclear cells (PBMCs), obtained before the second cycle of nivolumab.

The CDR3 nucleotides are TGTGCCAGTAGTATTAGGGACCGCTTCGAGCAGTACTTC. Its protein is CASSIRDRFEQYF. This sequence joins TRBV19 and TRBJ2-7; TRBD1 or TRBD2 may be the D gene (5 bases each). Germline-derived CDR1 and CDR2 are LNHDA and SQIVND (reference sequence). The CDR3 totals 13 residues. The V gene lost 3 bases and the J gene lost 6 bases, with 12 bases spanning the gap.